This paragraph reports one T cell receptor (beta chain). V lost 10 bases and J lost 9; bases outside the gene matches: 12. CDR3 size: 13 residues. The germline gives CDR1 MNHEY, CDR2 SVGAGI. The sample originates from a study of technical replicates of blood from a few donors. Clones were sequenced by immunoSEQ multiplex PCR, and TCRdb holds only the in-frame ones, with some missing. This sample has 75,000 to 90,000 clones, with approximately 90% found just once. Source material: T cells isolated from PBMCs. The sequence derives from a human donor in good health. The rearrangement joins TRBV6-5 to TRBJ2-1; TRBD2 matches 7 bases. In DNA, the CDR3 is TGTGCCACCGCCAATGTGGGCGGGGGTGAGCAGTTCTTC. This sequence encodes CATANVGGGEQFF.